The next 20 T cell receptor beta chains were all read from a single sample in a study of CD8 T cell repertoires and HIV-1 epitope variants. Clones were read by immunoSEQ multiplex PCR, and TCRdb kept only the in-frame ones, dropping some. Of roughly 5,200 clones in the sample, approximately 65% were seen once. Antigen specificity for these receptors is unknown. The sample consisted of cultured CD8+ T cells derived from PBMCs. Every receptor here comes from a male donor with HIV.

This chain's CDR3 is CASSSPWGAGNSPLHF. The CDR3 coding sequence is TGTGCCAGCAGCAGCCCTTGGGGGGCGGGTAATTCACCCCTCCACTTT. The genes are TRBV7-9 and TRBJ1-6, with a weak D call TRBD1 (6 bases). The CDR3 is made up of 16 amino acids. Trimming stripped 5 bases from V and 6 bases from J, with 17 bases between. Germline CDR1 and CDR2: SEHNR and FQNEAQ (reference sequence).

The CDR3, as DNA: TGTGCCAGCAGCTTAGAAGGGGGAAGTAATGAAAAACTGTTTTTT. The encoded protein is CASSLEGGSNEKLFF. This chain connects TRBV7-8 to TRBJ1-4, with a tentative D call TRBD1 (6 bases). The V end lost 1 base, the J end lost 4 bases, and 10 bases lay between the germline ends. The germline gives CDR1 SGHVS, CDR2 FQNEAQ. The CDR3 has 15 amino acids.

This clone was seen more than once but under ten times. The V gene is TRBV7-2, the J gene TRBJ1-4, with unresolved D. V was shortened by 5 bases and J by 0 bases, with 10 bases between the two germline ends. This CDR3 is built from 15 residues. Germline V gene lookup returns CDR1 SGHTA and CDR2 FQGNSA. CDR3 protein: CASSPRQATNEKLFF. CDR3 DNA: TGTGCCAGCAGCCCCAGACAAGCAACTAATGAAAAACTGTTTTTT.

The chain couples TRBV19 to TRBJ2-7; D is unclear. Germline V gene sequence: CDR1 LNHDA, CDR2 SQIVND (reference sequence). This CDR3 is built from 14 residues. V shed 1 base and J shed 0 bases, with 7 bases lying between them. CDR3 nucleotide sequence: TGTGCCAGTAGTATAGCGGATCCCTCCTACGAGCAGTACTTC. It is translated as CASSIADPSYEQYF.

The gene calls are TRBV29-1 and TRBJ2-7, with unresolved D. This CDR3 comprises 12 residues. V lost 0 bases to trimming and J lost 4 bases, with 7 bases between them. CDR1 is SQVTM, CDR2 ANQGSEA, per germline. The CDR3 sequence is CSVEDLGYEQYF. CDR3 sequence (DNA): TGCAGCGTTGAAGATTTGGGGTACGAGCAGTACTTC.

The chain combines TRBV28 with TRBJ1-6; no reliable D call. The CDR3 consists of 12 residues. Germline CDR1 and CDR2: MDHEN and SYDVKM. V shed 8 bases and J shed 8 bases, with 10 bases lying between them. The DNA of the CDR3 is TGTGCCAGCGGACCAATGTATTCACCCCTCCACTTT. Its translation: CASGPMYSPLHF. Filled out from reference TRBV28 and TRBJ1-6, the complete variable domain reads DVKVTQSSRYLVKRTGEKVFLECVQDMDHENMFWYRQDPGLGLRLIYFSYDVKMKEKGDIPEGYSVSREKKERFSLILESASTNQTSMYLCASGPMYSPLHFGNGTRLTVT.

The chain combines TRBV5-4 with TRBJ2-3; D might be TRBD2 (5 bases). CDR3 length: 15 residues. CDR1 and CDR2 (germline): SGHNT, YYREEE (reference sequence). Trimming left V 4 bases short and J 4 bases short, with 16 bases between. The CDR3 coding sequence is TGTGCCAGCAGCCCACCTGCCGGGGAAGCAGATACGCAGTATTTT. It codes for CASSPPAGEADTQYF.

Only one count was recorded for this clone. The chain couples TRBV30 to TRBJ1-6; D gene ambiguous. V lost 3 bases, J lost 7 bases, and 13 bases lay in between. From germline, CDR1 is GTSNPN and CDR2 SVGIG (reference sequence). This CDR3 has 14 amino acids. CDR3 nucleotides: TGTGCCTGGAGGGGTCAGTCAAACAATTCACCCCTCCACTTT. Its translation is CAWRGQSNNSPLHF.

The chain uses TRBV19 and TRBJ2-5; D may match TRBD1 or TRBD2 (5 bases each). The germline gives CDR1 LNHDA, CDR2 SQIVND (reference sequence). V gave up 4 bases and J gave up 9 bases, with 18 bases separating them. The CDR3 runs to 14 residues. The CDR3 loop is CASSTPGTNLAQYF. The DNA for the CDR3 is TGTGCCAGTAGTACACCCGGGACCAACTTGGCCCAGTACTTC.

In this sample, this clone turned up once. This chain joins TRBV7-8 and TRBJ2-7; 7 nucleotides agree with TRBD1. Unmatched junction bases numbered 4, after V lost 5 bases and J lost 0 bases. There are 14 residues in the CDR3. Germline V CDR1 and CDR2: SGHVS, FQNEAQ. The CDR3 coding sequence is TGTGCCAGCAGCCTTCGACAGGGCTCCTACGAGCAGTACTTC. It specifies CASSLRQGSYEQYF.

The chain couples TRBV28 to TRBJ1-2; D not resolved. This CDR3 has 16 amino acids. Trimming cost V 1 base and J 3 bases, with 15 bases left between them. The germline CDR1 and CDR2 sequences are MDHEN and SYDVKM. The CDR3 DNA sequence: TGTGCCAGCAGTTTATTTCCCTCTGATTTTGACTATGGCTACACCTTC. Its translation is CASSLFPSDFDYGYTF.

This clone has more than one count but fewer than ten. The chain has TRBV7-8 and TRBJ1-2; D is possibly TRBD1 (6 bases). The germline V gene has CDR1 SGHVS and CDR2 FQNEAQ. The CDR3 consists of 14 residues. Trimming left V 7 bases short and J 2 bases short, with 14 bases between. The CDR3 nucleotides read TGTGCCAGCACTTTAGAACAGGGAAACTATGGCTACACCTTC. Its protein product is CASTLEQGNYGYTF.

V gene TRBV2 combines with J gene TRBJ1-2; the match to TRBD1 covers 9 bases. Trimming cost V 6 bases and J 8 bases; bases outside gene matches: 10. This CDR3 spans 14 amino acids. The germline V gene encodes CDR1 SNHLY and CDR2 FYNNEI. CDR3 amino acids: CASSPGTGYRGYTF. The DNA for the CDR3 is TGTGCCAGCAGCCCCGGGACAGGGTATCGCGGCTACACCTTC. The whole variable domain, remainder taken from reference TRBV2 and TRBJ1-2, is EPEVTQTPSHQVTQMGQEVILRCVPISNHLYFYWYRQILGQKVEFLVSFYNNEISEKSEIFDDQFSVERPDGSNFTLKIRSTKLEDSAMYFCASSPGTGYRGYTFGSGTRLTVV.

The chain joins TRBV7-6 to TRBJ2-7; 9 bases fit TRBD1. Looked up from germline, CDR1 is SGHVS and CDR2 is FNYEAQ. The V segment lost 4 bases and the J segment 4 bases; nucleotides outside the gene matches: 5. This CDR3 is 14 amino acids long. Here the CDR3 DNA reads TGTGCCAGCAGCTCCGGGACAGGGTTTTACGAGCAGTACTTC. Its protein product is CASSSGTGFYEQYF.

The V and J genes are TRBV19 and TRBJ2-2; D call uncertain. The CDR3 runs to 15 residues. CDR1 and CDR2 from the germline V gene are LNHDA and SQIVND (reference sequence). V dropped 3 bases and J dropped 0 bases, with 8 bases sitting between them. CDR3 region: CASSIGPTNTGELFF. DNA for the CDR3: TGTGCCAGTAGTATCGGACCCACGAACACCGGGGAGCTGTTTTTT.

This clone was found a few times. The V gene is TRBV19, the J gene TRBJ2-1, with D possibly being TRBD1 (6 bases). CDR3 length equals 13 residues. Germline V gene sequence: CDR1 LNHDA, CDR2 SQIVND (reference sequence). V shed 5 bases and J shed 10 bases, with 15 bases lying between them. CDR3 sequence reads: CASSATGFGEQFF. The CDR3, as DNA: TGTGCCAGTAGTGCGACAGGCTTTGGGGAGCAGTTCTTC.

The chain links TRBV5-4 to TRBJ2-2; TRBD2 matches at 9 bases. This CDR3 contains 16 residues. CDR1 SGHNT and CDR2 YYREEE come from the germline V gene (reference sequence). V shed 6 bases and J 2 bases; nucleotides not matched to a gene: 8. CDR3 coding DNA: TGTGCCAGCAACCCGGGCGGGGGGGGAAACACCGGGGAGCTGTTTTTT. It specifies CASNPGGGGNTGELFF.

The sample holds a few counts of this clone. The rearrangement uses TRBV28 and TRBJ1-6; the D gene is possibly TRBD1 (5 bases). The CDR3 spans 14 residues. Per the germline V gene, CDR1 is MDHEN and CDR2 is SYDVKM. V gave up 6 bases and J gave up 10 bases, with 16 bases separating them. CDR3 in DNA: TGTGCCAGCAGGCAGGGTGGGCCGGGGTCACCCCTCCACTTT. Its protein is CASRQGGPGSPLHF.

This clone was seen only a few times. This chain uses TRBV2 with TRBJ1-1; D uncertain. Germline CDR1 is SNHLY and CDR2 is FYNNEI. V lost 0 bases and J lost 13, with 0 bases in between. The CDR3 runs to 8 residues. The CDR3 loop reads CASSEAFF. The CDR3 nucleotides read TGTGCCAGCAGTGAAGCTTTCTTT.

Only one count was recorded for this clone. The rearrangement uses TRBV5-1 and TRBJ2-2; no firm D call. CDR1 and CDR2 (germline): SGHRS, YFSETQ. V gave up 1 base and J gave up 1 base, with 5 bases separating them. The CDR3 runs to 14 residues. DNA of the CDR3: TGCGCCAGCAGCTTGTACGGGAACACCGGGGAGCTGTTTTTT. Amino acids: CASSLYGNTGELFF.